Listed below are T cell receptor beta chains from one sample, sequenced in a study of cytomegalovirus exposure and HLA in healthy donors. Here immunoSEQ multiplex PCR was the method, and the copy in TCRdb shows in-frame clones only, minus some. The data contain about 140,000 clones, just over 65% of them seen just once; the ten biggest clones take up 6.5%. The specimen sequenced was PBMCs. The receptors were gathered from a woman in her fifties or sixties in good health and CMV-seronegative. Each CDR3 is given with its conserved first and last residue. A D gene is named only where the DNA matches it firmly. Size tells how often a clone was seen (once, few, many) or the class of an expanded clone, and some rows leave it out.

TGTGCCAGCAGCCGCGGACTAGACCTCGTCACAGATACGCAGTATTTT,CASSRGLDLVTDTQYF,TRBV14,TRBD2,.,TRBJ2-3,16
TGCGCCAGCAGCTTGTACGGACAGGGGGCGGGGAATGAGCAGTTCTTC,CASSLYGQGAGNEQFF,TRBV5-1,TRBD1,few,TRBJ2-1,16
TGTGCCAGTAGTCCCACATCCGGGTCTAACAATGAGCAGTTCTTC,CASSPTSGSNNEQFF,TRBV19,.,.,TRBJ2-1,15
TGCGCCAGCAGTAGCGGTTCCTACGAGCAGTACTTC,CASSSGSYEQYF,TRBV10-2,.,.,TRBJ2-7,12
TGCGCCAGCAGTGAAGACAGGGATTATGGCTACACCTTC,CASSEDRDYGYTF,TRBV10-2,TRBD1,.,TRBJ1-2,13
TGTGCCAGCAGCTTAGGAGGCGCGCGGGAGCCATACGAGCAGTACTTC,CASSLGGAREPYEQYF,TRBV7-8,TRBD2,.,TRBJ2-7,16
TGTGCCAGCAGCTTAGGGCGGGAGGGTGAAGCTTTCTTT,CASSLGREGEAFF,TRBV7-9,.,.,TRBJ1-1,13
TGTGCCAGTAGTATCGACAGGGTCTCTGGAAACACCATATATTTT,CASSIDRVSGNTIYF,TRBV19,TRBD1,.,TRBJ1-3,15
TGTGCCAGTAGCGAGGCCCGCGGCCTTTCACCCCTCCACTTT,CASSEARGLSPLHF,TRBV19,.,.,TRBJ1-6,14
TGTGCCAGCACCCGCGGGGGGTTCTCCTACAATGAGCAGTTCTTC,CASTRGGFSYNEQFF,TRBV6-6,TRBD2,.,TRBJ2-1,15
TGTGCCAGTAGGGAGGACAGGGGGGATAACTATGGCTACACCTTC,CASREDRGDNYGYTF,TRBV19,TRBD1,.,TRBJ1-2,15